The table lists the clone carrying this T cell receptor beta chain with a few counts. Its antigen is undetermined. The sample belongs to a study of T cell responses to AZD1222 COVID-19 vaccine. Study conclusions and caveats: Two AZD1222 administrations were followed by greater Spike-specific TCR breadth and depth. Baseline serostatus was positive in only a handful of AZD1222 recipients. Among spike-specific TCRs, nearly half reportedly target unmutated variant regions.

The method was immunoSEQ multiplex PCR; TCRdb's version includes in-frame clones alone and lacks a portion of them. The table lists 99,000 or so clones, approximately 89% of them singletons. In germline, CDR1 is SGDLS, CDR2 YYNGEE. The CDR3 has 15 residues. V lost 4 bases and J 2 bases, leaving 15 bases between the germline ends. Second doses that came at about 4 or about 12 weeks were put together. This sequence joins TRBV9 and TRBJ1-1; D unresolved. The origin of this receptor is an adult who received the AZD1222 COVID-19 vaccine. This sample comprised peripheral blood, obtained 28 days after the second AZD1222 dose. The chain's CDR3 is CASSPRMERNTEAFF. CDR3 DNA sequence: TGTGCCAGCAGCCCCCGGATGGAGAGAAACACTGAAGCTTTCTTT.